This passage covers 30 T cell receptor beta chains from one sample sequenced in a study of tumor and adjacent non-tumor tissue in lung cancer. The template was RNA from unsorted bulk tissue. A modified ARM-PCR protocol with three rounds of nested PCR amplified TCRbeta. TCRdb reprocessed the multiplex PCR reads via MiXCR and lists one record per CDR3 protein. The table lists 65,000 to 90,000 distinct CDR3 sequences, approximately 68% of them singletons. The sequenced sample consisted of lung tumor tissue. The origin of the receptors is a woman in her 70s with non-small cell lung cancer.

The CDR3, as DNA: TGCAGCGTTAAAGGCTCTGGAGGCACCATATATTTT. Its translation is CSVKGSGGTIYF. The chain joins TRBV29-1 to TRBJ1-3; D gene unclear. With 5 bases removed from V and 9 bases from J, the gap between germline ends came to 14 bases. Germline CDR1 is SQVTM and CDR2 is ANQGSEA. CDR3 length: 12 amino acids. Supplemented by reference TRBV29-1 and TRBJ1-3, the full variable domain reads SAVISQKPSRDICQRGTSLTIQCQVDSQVTMMFWYRQQPGQSLTLIATANQGSEATYESGFVIDKFPISRPNLTFSTLTVSNMSPEDSSIYLCSVKGSGGTIYFGEGSWLTVV.

This clonotype has only one observation. V is TRBV4-2 and J is TRBJ1-4; D call uncertain. CDR3 length equals 16 residues. Germline values: CDR1 LGHNA, CDR2 YNFKEQ. The V end lost 3 bases, the J end lost 6 bases, and 17 bases lay between the germline ends. Written as DNA, the CDR3 is TGTGCCAGCAGCCACTCGACCTGTACGGAGTATGAAAAACTGTTTTTT. This encodes CASSHSTCTEYEKLFF.

This clonotype was recorded at least ten times. The junction does not match germline at one end; this may be a read error. The chain uses TRBV5-1 and TRBJ2-7; the D gene is possibly TRBD2 (5 bases). This CDR3 comprises 12 residues. Germline lookup yields CDR1 SGHRS and CDR2 YFSETQ. The CDR3 DNA sequence: TGCGCCAGCAGCTTGGAACTAGACCATCTTCACTTC. Residues: CASSLELDHLHF.

On this clonotype itself: A read error may account for a junction end that differs from germline. The genes are TRBV6-1 and TRBJ2-6; TRBD1 or TRBD2 may be the D gene (5 bases each). The CDR3 sequence is 16 residues long. Germline V gene data show CDR1 as MNHNS and CDR2 as SASEGT. The CDR3 spells CASSEDGISGANVLTF. CDR3 bases: TGTGCCAGCAGTGAAGACGGGATCTCTGGGGCCAACGTCCTGACTTTT.

The chain carries TRBV6-5 and TRBJ2-1; D not certain. The CDR3 is made up of 12 amino acids. Trimming stripped 9 bases from V and 15 bases from J, with 21 bases between. The germline V gene encodes CDR1 MNHEY and CDR2 SVGAGI. For the CDR3, the DNA is TGTGCCAGTAGTGGCTTATCCGGGTTTCGGTTCTTC. This translates into CASSGLSGFRFF.

V usage is TRBV5-1 and J usage is TRBJ2-2; a possible D gene is TRBD1 (6 bases). This CDR3 comprises 15 residues. CDR1 is SGHRS, CDR2 YFSETQ, per germline. V lost 2 bases and J 7 bases, leaving 15 bases between the germline ends. The CDR3 DNA follows: TGCGCCAGCAGCTTTGACAATCTACAGGGCGGGGAGCTGTTTTTT. It yields the protein CASSFDNLQGGELFF.

The chain uses TRBV6-2 or TRBV6-3 and TRBJ2-7; a possible D gene is TRBD2 (5 bases). This CDR3 spans 15 amino acids. The germline V and J ends were trimmed by 9 bases and 0 bases, with 18 bases remaining between them. Germline assignment: CDR1 MNHEY and CDR2 SVGEGT. Here the CDR3 reads CARTNDRESSYEQYF. CDR3 in DNA: TGTGCCAGGACCAACGATAGGGAGAGCTCCTACGAGCAGTACTTC.

Note on this clonotype: The junction shows a germline mismatch at one end, possibly a read error. This chain connects TRBV6-2 or TRBV6-3 to TRBJ1-5, with D unclear. Germline CDR1 is MNHEY and CDR2 is SVGEGT. The CDR3 totals 13 residues. DNA of the CDR3: TGTGTCAGCAGTTACGCTAGGAATCAGCCCCAGCGTTTT. This translates into CVSSYARNQPQRF.

About this clonotype itself: At one end the junction does not follow the germline gene, possibly because of a read error. V gene TRBV29-1 combines with J gene TRBJ2-1, with D possibly called TRBD1 or TRBD2 (5 bases each). The V gene's germline CDR1 is SQVTM and CDR2 ANQGSEA. The CDR3 is 13 residues long. CDR3 DNA: TGCTGCGTCAGGGACCCATCCACGGGTGAGCAGTTCTTC. Translating it yields CCVRDPSTGEQFF.

Concerning this clonotype itself: The junction departs from the called germline gene at one end, perhaps through a read error. V is TRBV29-1 and J is TRBJ2-5, with 12 bases matching TRBD2. Germline values: CDR1 SQVTM, CDR2 ANQGSEA. The CDR3 contains 13 residues. The CDR3 loop reads CSTLAGGGETQYF. CDR3 nucleotide sequence: TGCAGCACTCTAGCGGGAGGGGGAGAGACTCAGTACTTC. Filled out from reference TRBV29-1 and TRBJ2-5, the complete variable domain reads SAVISQKPSRDICQRGTSLTIQCQVDSQVTMMFWYRQQPGQSLTLIATANQGSEATYESGFVIDKFPISRPNLTFSTLTVSNMSPEDSSIYLCSTLAGGGETQYFGPGTRLLVL.

Comments on this clonotype: Germline and junction disagree at one end, which may indicate a read error. V gene TRBV6-6 combines with J gene TRBJ2-5; no reliable D call. Germline loops: CDR1 MNHNY, CDR2 SVGAGI (reference sequence). CDR3 length: 12 amino acids. CDR3 amino acids: CGSSPAFETQYF. The CDR3 DNA is TGTGGCAGCAGCCCCGCGTTTGAGACTCAGTACTTC.

This clonotype was observed at least ten times. The rearrangement joins TRBV5-4 to TRBJ2-3; a weak D match, TRBD1 (6 bases). The V end was cut by 3 bases, the J end by 3 bases, with 23 bases between. CDR3 length: 18 residues. CDR1 and CDR2 from the germline V gene are SGHNT and YYREEE (reference sequence). The CDR3 spells CASSSRLRTVGWTDTQYF. The CDR3 DNA reads TGTGCCAGCAGCTCGAGACTCCGGACAGTAGGTTGGACAGATACGCAGTATTTT.

The chain employs TRBV5-1 and TRBJ1-4; the D is unclear. The germline CDR1 and CDR2 sequences are SGHRS and YFSETQ. Trimming removed 5 bases at V and 8 bases at J, with 19 bases between. The CDR3 loop spans 15 amino acids. The CDR3 region is CASRTIPEEAEKLFF. The CDR3 DNA follows: TGCGCCAGCAGAACGATCCCAGAGGAGGCAGAAAAACTGTTTTTT.

Remarks on this clonotype: The junction differs from germline at one of its ends, possibly a read error. The rearrangement uses TRBV20-1 and TRBJ2-6; 8 bases agree with TRBD1. This CDR3 is built from 18 residues. Germline loops: CDR1 DFQATT, CDR2 SNEGSKA (reference sequence). The CDR3 reads CGARAPGTGNSGASVLAF. CDR3 nucleotide sequence: TGCGGTGCTAGGGCCCCGGGGACAGGAAATTCCGGGGCCAGCGTCCTGGCTTTC.

For this clonotype: The CDR3 end shows no conserved phenylalanine or tryptophan, and so a read error is likely. The limits of the CDR3 on the DNA are not certain, so only TCRdb's listed CDR3 is given. The chain has TRBV11-3 and TRBJ2-1; the table's D call of TRBD2 was not tested on the DNA. The CDR3 is 17 residues long, counting both termini. Germline V gene sequence: CDR1 SGHNT, CDR2 YENEEA. CDR3 in amino acids: CASSLDLRTSGICEQLL.

CDR3 residues: CASWDPGDAEAFF. CDR3 DNA sequence: TGTGCCAGCTGGGACCCGGGAGATGCTGAAGCTTTCTTT. The chain carries TRBV6-2 or TRBV6-3 and TRBJ1-1; a possible D gene is TRBD1 (5 bases). Germline V lookup: CDR1 MNHEY, CDR2 SVGEGT. V was cut by 8 bases and J by 6 bases, with 16 bases left in between. The length of the CDR3 is 13 residues.

Concerning this clonotype: Its ends do not fully match the called genes, so a read error is possible. The chain employs TRBV6-5 and TRBJ2-5; maybe TRBD2 (7 bases). CDR3 length: 16 residues. CDR1 is MNHEY and CDR2 is SVGAGI in the germline V gene. This chain's CDR3 is CASSHSLGEGEETQYF. CDR3 nucleotides: TGTGCCAGCAGTCACTCGCTCGGGGAGGGGGAAGAGACTCAGTACTTC.

The genes are TRBV29-1 and TRBJ2-1; 7 bases are a match to TRBD2. The CDR3 covers 14 residues. Germline values: CDR1 SQVTM, CDR2 ANQGSEA. J was trimmed by 5 bases and V by 4 bases; bases with no gene match: 8. CDR3 bases: TGCAGCGTTGTTCCAGCGGGGAACGACAATGAGCAGTTCTTC. Amino acid sequence: CSVVPAGNDNEQFF.

Note on this clonotype: This may come from a read error, since a much larger clone is one base off. Since the CDR3 does not end with the conserved phenylalanine or tryptophan, this likely comes from a read error. V usage is TRBV10-3 and J usage is TRBJ1-6; D is perhaps TRBD1 (5 bases). V was trimmed by 6 bases and J by 5 bases, leaving 17 bases between them. CDR1 and CDR2 from the germline V gene are ENHRY and SYGVKD. This CDR3 has 16 amino acids. The CDR3 sequence: CAISLTRDRDNSPLHY. The CDR3 DNA sequence: TGTGCCATCAGCCTTACTAGGGACCGGGATAATTCACCCCTCCACTAT.

V and J are TRBV6-4 and TRBJ2-1, with 9 bases identical to TRBD2. The CDR3 loop spans 15 amino acids. Germline assignment: CDR1 MRHNA and CDR2 SNTAGT. J lost 7 bases, V lost 6 bases, and 10 bases had no gene match. DNA for the CDR3: TGTGCCAGCAGAGCTATAGCGGGAGAGGGGAATGAGCAGTTCTTC. It yields the protein CASRAIAGEGNEQFF.

This chain connects TRBV6-1 to TRBJ2-2, with TRBD2 matching over 7 bases. Trimming at V came to 2 bases and at J to 6 bases, leaving 9 bases not matched to a gene. CDR1 and CDR2 from the germline V gene are MNHNS and SASEGT. There are 16 residues in the CDR3. The CDR3 loop reads CASSEIVGGVSGELFF. The CDR3 DNA sequence: TGTGCCAGCAGTGAAATAGTGGGAGGGGTATCCGGGGAGCTGTTTTTT.

Comments on this clonotype: A read error is likely, as this CDR3 ends without the conserved phenylalanine or tryptophan. The chain links TRBV4-2 to TRBJ2-2; tentative D call: TRBD2 (5 bases). From germline, CDR1 is LGHNA and CDR2 YNFKEQ. The V end lost 2 bases, the J end lost 0 bases, and 10 bases lay between the germline ends. This CDR3 has 16 amino acids. The CDR3 nucleotides are TGTGCCAGCAGCCAACGACTATCGGCGAACACCGGGGAGCTGTTTTTA. Translation: CASSQRLSANTGELFL.

This clonotype has only a few counts. Because the CDR3 is missing its conserved closing phenylalanine or tryptophan, this is likely a read error. The rearrangement uses TRBV29-1 and TRBJ2-7; 9 positions agree with TRBD1. The V and J ends lost 6 bases and 4 bases, in that order; junction bases with no gene match: 7. This CDR3 has 13 amino acids. The germline V gene has CDR1 SQVTM and CDR2 ANQGSEA. CDR3 sequence reads: CSVDLDRGYEQYL. The CDR3 DNA follows: TGCAGCGTGGACCTGGACAGGGGTTACGAGCAGTACCTC.

A note on this clonotype: Germline is not matched at one junction end, which may reflect a read error. The chain employs TRBV29-1 and TRBJ2-3, with TRBD1 matching 7 bases. CDR3 size: 11 residues. CDR1 SQVTM and CDR2 ANQGSEA come from the germline V gene. This chain's CDR3 is CSAEGTDTQFF. The CDR3 bases are TGCAGCGCGGAAGGGACAGATACGCAGTTTTTT.

Notes on this clonotype: An end of the junction differs from the germline gene, which may be a read error. The gene calls are TRBV20-1 and TRBJ2-1, with D possibly being TRBD2 (6 bases). The CDR3 loop spans 18 amino acids. From germline, CDR1 is DFQATT and CDR2 SNEGSKA (reference sequence). The CDR3 here is CSALEPRDPWAGYNKQFF. Written as DNA, the CDR3 is TGCAGTGCTCTCGAACCGCGGGACCCCTGGGCGGGGTACAATAAGCAGTTCTTC.

On this clonotype itself: One end of the junction fails to match germline, which may point to a read error. The V and J genes are TRBV28 and TRBJ2-5; TRBD2 is a possible D gene (6 bases). CDR1 is MDHEN, CDR2 SYDVKM, per germline. The CDR3 is 14 residues long. Here the CDR3 DNA reads TGTGCCAGCAGTTTTGGTAGCGGTGAAGAGACCCAGTATTTC. Residues: CASSFGSGEETQYF.

Comments on this clonotype: Germline and junction disagree at one end, which may indicate a read error. The genes are TRBV6-5 and TRBJ2-7; 11 nucleotides line up with TRBD1. Looked up from germline, CDR1 is MNHEY and CDR2 is SVGAGI. This CDR3 spans 15 amino acids. This chain's CDR3 is CTSSYWGQGDYEKYF. In DNA, the CDR3 is TGTACCAGCAGTTATTGGGGACAGGGGGACTACGAGAAGTACTTC.

Comments on this clonotype: One junction end disagrees with the germline gene, perhaps due to a read error. This chain joins TRBV12-3 or TRBV12-4 and TRBJ1-1, with 7 bases fitting TRBD1. The CDR3 has 16 residues. As DNA, the CDR3 is TGTGCCAGAAGTTTAGCCCGACAGGGAGTGAACACTGAAGCTCTCTTT. Protein product: CARSLARQGVNTEALF.

As regards this clonotype: One junction end does not reproduce the germline sequence, and a read error may be involved. The chain combines TRBV4-1 with TRBJ1-1; TRBD1 aligns across 9 bases. Looked up from germline, CDR1 is MGHRA and CDR2 is YSYEKL. The CDR3 length is 17 residues. CDR3 residues: CASSQEGTGNLVTEAFF. CDR3 DNA sequence: TGTGCCAGCAGCCAAGAGGGGACAGGGAATCTGGTCACTGAAGCTTTCTTC.

As to this clonotype: The junction does not match germline at one end; this may be a read error. The V call is TRBV20-1, the J call TRBJ2-1; D is possibly TRBD2 (6 bases). Germline values: CDR1 DFQATT, CDR2 SNEGSKA (reference sequence). There are 15 residues in the CDR3. CDR3 region: CSARDGPGVYNEQSF. As DNA, the CDR3 is TGCAGTGCTAGAGATGGGCCGGGAGTTTACAATGAGCAGTCCTTC.